This TCR beta chain was found in a study of shared clonotypes between healthy human individuals (dated by TCRdb to the early 2020s). In the study overall: A few men and a couple of women, aged 18 to 49 years, made up the cohort. For each donor, three plates each were used for CD4 naive and CD4 memory, two plates were used for CD8 naive, and one plate was used for CD8 memory. The study deeply sequenced blood TCR repertoires of five healthy adults to estimate repertoire size and the extent of clonotype sharing between individuals. Different laboratories and diverse techniques were used to prepare libraries and sequence TCR repertoires, to increase sequencing depth and limit assay-specific biases. Each donor's leukapheresis produced roughly between roughly 0.9 and 8.9 billion PBMCs.

Using the deep immunoSEQ assay, TCR CDR3 regions were amplified from genomic DNA by multiplex PCR. Extracted genomic DNA from each cell subset was spread evenly across all wells of several immunoSEQ 96-well plates, with each plate serving as a replicate. For sorted subsets, approximately 210 ng genomic DNA, equal to 30,000 or so T cell genomes, was loaded into each replicate PCR. Purified libraries were quantified with a Qubit 3.0 fluorometer, sized on a Bioanalyzer 2100, and re-quantified with the KAPA Library Quantification kit. Each immunoSEQ 96-well plate was sequenced on its own single-read 150-cycle Illumina NextSeq 550 flow cell. The study's processing was this. Because only junctional sequences without quality scores were contained in the immunoSEQ output, filtering matching that applied to full-length reads could not be performed. Sequences were annotated with PyIR, a Python wrapper for IgBLAST v1.9, using IMGT germline references to assign V/J genes and CDR3. Any read was removed if the V/J assignment was weak (E-value above 1e-6), the CDR3 was missing, or the read contained stop codons, out-of-frame junctions, or ambiguous translated residues. V3J clonotypes were defined as sequences sharing an identical inferred V gene, J gene, and CDR3 amino acid sequence. To compute the percentage overlap between repertoires, the number of shared unique clonotypes was divided by the size of the smaller repertoire. Three approaches were used to assess repertoire richness: RTK rarefaction, the Chao1 estimator, and Recon v2.1 estimates of unobserved clonotypes. For all TCRbeta clonotypes obtained by the gDNA method from several donors, generation probabilities were computed with OLGA. In its TCRdb copy, this immuneACCESS table keeps in-frame sequences only and misses some clones. Where compared with another copy, unresolved V genes explain less than half of these, and the others have no known cause. The V and J calls and clone size are taken from that table; D and trimming were inferred from the DNA. This sample lists around 1,900,000 clones; roughly 95% were detected once. Around 1.8% of the sample belongs to the ten largest clones.

The CDR3 goes from the cysteine to the phenylalanine over 11 residues. The DNA shown is the 33-base CDR3, in frame from base 1. V gives up 5 bases and J gives up 6 bases, and the segment between their germline ends measures 8 bases. Based on the germline V gene, the CDR1 and CDR2 sequences are SNHLY and FYNNEI. Of note for this clone: Its antigen is still unknown. Base qualities are not recorded, but no much larger clone differs from it by a single base.

CD8 naive samples were CD45RO-negative cells positively selected for CCR7, giving a CD45RA+CCR7+ population that excluded TemRA cells. Healthy HIV-negative adults with no recently reported acute infections or vaccinations were included as donors. Only Caucasian adults living in Nashville, Tennessee, USA were represented among the donors. Blood was collected by leukapheresis, and PBMCs were isolated by Ficoll-Histopaque density gradient centrifugation and then cryopreserved in liquid nitrogen vapor phase. Purity and quantity of every magnetically sorted T cell population were checked by analytical flow cytometry. From each sorted fraction, genomic DNA was isolated and quantified by UV absorbance on a Nanodrop 2000c. Summary of the overall study and its limitations: Pairwise subsampling led to the expectation that sequencing depth would affect the degree of clonotype sharing among donors. Compared with non-shared clonotypes, clonotypes shared by all four sorted-subset donors had higher generation probabilities. Only blood was sampled, and tissue TCR repertoires likely differ from those in blood. Because the study included only a small number of donors, the genetic and exposure-history diversity represented was limited. Rarefaction of sorted-subset datasets indicated incomplete sequencing despite the large sequencing depth. Naive subsets generally had larger estimated clonotype richness than memory subsets did. Across four donors, approximately 5% of naive CD4, 3% to 4% of naive CD8, about 2.3% of memory CD4, and 0.4% of memory CD8 clonotypes were shared.

Sequencing used naive CD8+ T cells from PBMCs. The sample's cell subset or site label, in plain terms: CD45RA+CCR7+. The clonotype originates from a man aged 18 to 30 in good health. Some clones in this sample may be carry-over from other donors' samples. The chain was built from TRBV2 and TRBJ2-7, with the D gene not clear enough to name. The CDR3 region reads CASSTSGEQYF. The base sequence is TGTGCCAGCAGTACAAGTGGCGAGCAGTACTTC.